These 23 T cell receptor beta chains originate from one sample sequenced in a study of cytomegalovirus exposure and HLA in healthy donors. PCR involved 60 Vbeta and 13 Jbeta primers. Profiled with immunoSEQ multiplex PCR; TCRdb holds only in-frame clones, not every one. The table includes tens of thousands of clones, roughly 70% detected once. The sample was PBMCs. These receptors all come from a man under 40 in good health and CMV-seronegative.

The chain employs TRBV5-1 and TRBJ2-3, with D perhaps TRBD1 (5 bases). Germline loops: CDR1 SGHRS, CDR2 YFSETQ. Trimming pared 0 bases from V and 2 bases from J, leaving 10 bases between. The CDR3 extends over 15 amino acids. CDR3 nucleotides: TGCGCCAGCAGCTTGGGCGACAGTAACACAGATACGCAGTATTTT. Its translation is CASSLGDSNTDTQYF.

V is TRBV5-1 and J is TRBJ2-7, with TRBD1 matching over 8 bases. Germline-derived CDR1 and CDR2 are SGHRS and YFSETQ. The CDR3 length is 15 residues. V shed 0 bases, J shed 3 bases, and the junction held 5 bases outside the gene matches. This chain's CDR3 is CASSLATGTGYEQYF. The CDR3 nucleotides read TGCGCCAGCAGCTTGGCTACAGGGACAGGCTACGAGCAGTACTTC. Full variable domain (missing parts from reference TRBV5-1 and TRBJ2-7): KAGVTQTPRYLIKTRGQQVTLSCSPISGHRSVSWYQQTPGQGLQFLFEYFSETQRNKGNFPGRFSGRQFSNSRSEMNVSTLELGDSALYLCASSLATGTGYEQYFGPGTRLTVT.

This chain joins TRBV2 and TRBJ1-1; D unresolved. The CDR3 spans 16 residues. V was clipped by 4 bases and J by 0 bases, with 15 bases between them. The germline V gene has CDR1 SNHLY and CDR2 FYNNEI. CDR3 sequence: CASSVKEGRMNTEAFF. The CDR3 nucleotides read TGTGCCAGCAGTGTGAAGGAGGGCAGGATGAACACTGAAGCTTTCTTT.

The CDR3 coding sequence is TGCGCCAGCAGTGAAAGCGGCACAGATACGCAGTATTTT. This translates into CASSESGTDTQYF. The chain combines TRBV10-1 with TRBJ2-3, with D unclear. Looked up from germline, CDR1 is WNHNN and CDR2 is SYGVQD (reference sequence). V gave up 3 bases and J gave up 1 base, with 5 bases separating them. The CDR3 is 13 residues long.

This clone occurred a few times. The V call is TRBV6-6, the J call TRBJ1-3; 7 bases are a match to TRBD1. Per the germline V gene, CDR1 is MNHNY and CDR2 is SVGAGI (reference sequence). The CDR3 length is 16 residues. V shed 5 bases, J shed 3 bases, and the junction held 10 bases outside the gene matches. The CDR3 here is CASSMTRDSGGNTIYF. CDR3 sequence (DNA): TGTGCCAGCAGTATGACCCGGGACAGCGGTGGAAACACCATATATTTT.

CDR3 in amino acids: CASSLAQASYNEQFF. The CDR3 coding sequence is TGCGCCAGCAGCTTGGCGCAGGCTTCCTACAATGAGCAGTTCTTC. The chain uses TRBV5-1 and TRBJ2-1; the D is unclear. CDR1 and CDR2 from the germline V gene are SGHRS and YFSETQ. The length of the CDR3 is 15 residues. The ends were cut back, 0 bases at V and 1 base at J, with 8 bases in the middle.

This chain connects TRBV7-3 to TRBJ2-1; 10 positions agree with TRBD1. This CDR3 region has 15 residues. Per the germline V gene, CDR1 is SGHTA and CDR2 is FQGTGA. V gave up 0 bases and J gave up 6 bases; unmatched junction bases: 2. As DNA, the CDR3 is TGTGCCAGCAGCTTAACCGGACAGGGGGTCAATGAGCAGTTCTTC. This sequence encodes CASSLTGQGVNEQFF.

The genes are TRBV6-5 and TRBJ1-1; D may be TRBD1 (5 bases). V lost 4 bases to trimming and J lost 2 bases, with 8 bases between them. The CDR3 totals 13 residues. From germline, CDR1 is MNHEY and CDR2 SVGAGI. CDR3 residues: CASSSGFNTEAFF. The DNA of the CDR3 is TGTGCCAGCAGTTCAGGGTTTAACACTGAAGCTTTCTTT.

For the CDR3, the DNA is TGCGCCAGCAGTGCCTCGACTAGCGGGAGGGAGACCCAGTACTTC. Encoded protein: CASSASTSGRETQYF. The chain links TRBV10-2 to TRBJ2-5; 13 bases are shared with TRBD2. CDR1 WSHSY and CDR2 SAAADI come from the germline V gene. The ends lost 4 bases at V and 5 bases at J; junction bases unmatched: 4. The CDR3 contains 15 residues.

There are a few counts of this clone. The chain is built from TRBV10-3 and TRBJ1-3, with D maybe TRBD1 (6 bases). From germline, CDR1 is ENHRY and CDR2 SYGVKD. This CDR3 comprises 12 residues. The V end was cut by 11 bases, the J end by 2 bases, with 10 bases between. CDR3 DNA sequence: TGTGCCGCACAGGGAACTGGAAACACCATATATTTT. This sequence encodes CAAQGTGNTIYF.

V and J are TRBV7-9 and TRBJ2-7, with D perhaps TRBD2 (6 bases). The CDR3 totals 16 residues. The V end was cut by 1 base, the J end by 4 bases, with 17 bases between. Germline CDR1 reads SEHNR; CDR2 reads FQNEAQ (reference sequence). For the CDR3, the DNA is TGTGCCAGCAGCTTAGTTGTAGGGCTAGCGCAATACGAGCAGTACTTC. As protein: CASSLVVGLAQYEQYF.

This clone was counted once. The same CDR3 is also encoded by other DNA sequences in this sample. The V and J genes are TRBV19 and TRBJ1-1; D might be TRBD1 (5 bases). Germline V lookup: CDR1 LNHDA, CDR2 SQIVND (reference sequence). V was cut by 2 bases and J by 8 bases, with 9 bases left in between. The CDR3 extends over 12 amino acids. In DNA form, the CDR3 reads TGTGCCAGTAGTATATGGGGCAGAGAAGCTTTCTTT. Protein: CASSIWGREAFF.

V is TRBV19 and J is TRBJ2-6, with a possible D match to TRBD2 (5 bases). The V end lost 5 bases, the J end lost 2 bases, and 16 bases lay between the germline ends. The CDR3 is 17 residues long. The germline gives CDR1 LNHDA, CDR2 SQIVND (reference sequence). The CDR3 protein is CASSPERGHAGANVLTF. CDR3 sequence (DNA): TGTGCCAGTAGTCCGGAAAGAGGGCACGCTGGGGCCAACGTCCTGACTTTC.

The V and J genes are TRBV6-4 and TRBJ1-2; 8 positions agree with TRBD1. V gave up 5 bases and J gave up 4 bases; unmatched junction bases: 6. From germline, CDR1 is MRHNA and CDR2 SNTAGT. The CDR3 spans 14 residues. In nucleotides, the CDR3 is TGTGCCAGCAGTCCCATAGACAGGGGCTATGGCTACACCTTC. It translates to CASSPIDRGYGYTF.

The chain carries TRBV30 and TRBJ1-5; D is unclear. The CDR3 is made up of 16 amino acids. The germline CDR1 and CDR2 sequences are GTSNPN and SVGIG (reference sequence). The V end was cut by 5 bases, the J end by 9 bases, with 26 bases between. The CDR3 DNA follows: TGTGCCTGGTCTCCCAGGTCGGCAGAACGCGTCTGGCCCCAGCATTTT. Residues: CAWSPRSAERVWPQHF.

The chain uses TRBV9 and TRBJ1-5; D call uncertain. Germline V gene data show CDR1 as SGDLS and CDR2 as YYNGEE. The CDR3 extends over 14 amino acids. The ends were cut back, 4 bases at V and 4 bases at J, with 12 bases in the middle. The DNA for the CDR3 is TGTGCCAGCAGCATCCCTCCGGGAAATCAGCCCCAGCATTTT. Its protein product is CASSIPPGNQPQHF.

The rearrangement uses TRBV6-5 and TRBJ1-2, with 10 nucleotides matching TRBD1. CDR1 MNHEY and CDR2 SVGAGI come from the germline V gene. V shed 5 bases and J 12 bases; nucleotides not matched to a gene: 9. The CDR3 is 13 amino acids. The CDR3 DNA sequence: TGTGCCAGCAGTAAACCGGGACAGGGGTCCCACACCTTC. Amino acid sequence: CASSKPGQGSHTF.

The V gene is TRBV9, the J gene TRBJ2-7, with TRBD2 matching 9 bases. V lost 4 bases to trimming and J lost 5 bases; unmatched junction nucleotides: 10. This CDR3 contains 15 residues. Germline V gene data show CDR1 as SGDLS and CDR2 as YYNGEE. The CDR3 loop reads CASSPEAGGPNEQYF. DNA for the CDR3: TGTGCCAGCAGCCCCGAGGCGGGGGGGCCAAACGAGCAGTACTTC.

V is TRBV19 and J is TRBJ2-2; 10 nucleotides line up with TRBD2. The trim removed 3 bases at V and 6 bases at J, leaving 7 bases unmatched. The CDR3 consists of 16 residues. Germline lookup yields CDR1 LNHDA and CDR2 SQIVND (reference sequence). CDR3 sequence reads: CASSISLAGAPGELFF. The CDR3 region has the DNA TGTGCCAGTAGTATTTCGCTAGCGGGGGCTCCCGGGGAGCTGTTTTTT. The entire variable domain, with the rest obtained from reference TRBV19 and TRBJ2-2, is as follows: DGGITQSPKYLFRKEGQNVTLSCEQNLNHDAMYWYRQDPGQGLRLIYYSQIVNDFQKGDIAEGYSVSREKKESFPLTVTSAQKNPTAFYLCASSISLAGAPGELFFGEGSRLTVL.

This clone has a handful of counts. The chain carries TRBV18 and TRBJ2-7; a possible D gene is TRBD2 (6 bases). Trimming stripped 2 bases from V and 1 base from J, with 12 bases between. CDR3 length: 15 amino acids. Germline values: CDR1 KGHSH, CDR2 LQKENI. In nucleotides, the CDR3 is TGTGCCAGCTCACCAGGGGGGACCGCTTCCTACGAGCAGTACTTC. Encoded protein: CASSPGGTASYEQYF.

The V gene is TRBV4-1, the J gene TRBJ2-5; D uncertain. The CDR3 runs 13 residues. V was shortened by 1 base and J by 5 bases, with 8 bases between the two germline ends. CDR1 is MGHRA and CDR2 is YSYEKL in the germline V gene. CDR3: CASSQVPEETQYF. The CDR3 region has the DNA TGCGCCAGCAGCCAAGTGCCCGAGGAGACCCAGTACTTC.

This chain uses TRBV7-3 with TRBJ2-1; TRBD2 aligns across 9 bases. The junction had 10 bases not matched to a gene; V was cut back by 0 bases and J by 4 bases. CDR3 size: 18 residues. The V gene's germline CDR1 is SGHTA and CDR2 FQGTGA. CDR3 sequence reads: CASSLTSWGGGGYNEQFF. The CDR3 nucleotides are TGTGCCAGCAGCTTAACAAGCTGGGGCGGGGGGGGGTACAATGAGCAGTTCTTC.

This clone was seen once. CDR3 protein: CASSTTLGGALNIQYF. The CDR3 bases are TGTGCCAGCAGCACAACCTTGGGGGGGGCTCTAAACATTCAGTACTTC. This chain joins TRBV7-3 and TRBJ2-4; TRBD2 might be the D (7 bases). With 5 bases removed from V and 6 bases from J, the gap between germline ends came to 20 bases. CDR1 and CDR2 (germline): SGHTA, FQGTGA. This CDR3 is 16 amino acids long.